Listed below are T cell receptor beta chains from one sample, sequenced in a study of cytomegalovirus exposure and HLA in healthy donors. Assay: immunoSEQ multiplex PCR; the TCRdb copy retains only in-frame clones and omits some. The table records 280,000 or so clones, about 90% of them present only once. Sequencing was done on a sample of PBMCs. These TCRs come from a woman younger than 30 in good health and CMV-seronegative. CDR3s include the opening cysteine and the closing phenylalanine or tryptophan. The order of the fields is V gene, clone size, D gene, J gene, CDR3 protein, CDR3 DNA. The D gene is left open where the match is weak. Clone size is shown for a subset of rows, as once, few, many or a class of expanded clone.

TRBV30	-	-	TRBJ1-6	CAWRTGGYNSPLHF	TGTGCCTGGAGAACCGGGGGTTATAATTCACCCCTCCACTTT
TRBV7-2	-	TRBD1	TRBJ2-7	CASSLAGFRGPYEQYF	TGTGCCAGCAGCTTAGCGGGGTTCAGGGGGCCCTACGAGCAGTACTTC
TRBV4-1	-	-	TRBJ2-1	CASSHGFITSSYNEQFF	TGCGCCAGCAGCCATGGTTTCATCACGAGCTCCTACAATGAGCAGTTCTTC
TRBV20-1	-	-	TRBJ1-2	CSASRDYGYTF	TGCAGTGCGAGCAGGGACTATGGCTACACCTTC
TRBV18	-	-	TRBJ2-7	CASSRRTDSYEQYF	TGTGCCAGCTCGCGTCGGACTGATTCCTACGAGCAGTACTTC
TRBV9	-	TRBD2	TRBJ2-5	CASSVAGGGVETQYF	TGTGCCAGCAGCGTAGCCGGCGGGGGGGTTGAGACCCAGTACTTC
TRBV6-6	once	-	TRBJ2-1	CAGGRDSYNEQFF	TGTGCGGGGGGGCGGGACTCCTACAATGAGCAGTTCTTC
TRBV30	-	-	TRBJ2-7	CACNGGTGRAEQYF	TGTGCCTGTAACGGCGGAACAGGGCGGGCCGAGCAGTACTTC
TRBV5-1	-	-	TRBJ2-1	CASSPMTGPRDNEQFF	TGCGCCAGCAGCCCGATGACAGGCCCCCGGGACAATGAGCAGTTCTTC
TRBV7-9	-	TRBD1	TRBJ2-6	CASSLPDRVGANVLTF	TGTGCCAGCAGCCTACCTGACAGGGTTGGGGCCAACGTCCTGACTTTC
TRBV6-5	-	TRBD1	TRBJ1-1	CASSLGQGNTEAFF	TGTGCCAGCAGCCTTGGACAGGGGAACACTGAAGCTTTCTTT
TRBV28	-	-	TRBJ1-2	CASSFNPGGRANYGYTF	TGTGCCAGCAGCTTTAATCCCGGCGGCAGAGCTAACTATGGCTACACCTTC
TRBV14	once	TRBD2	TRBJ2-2	CASRVTSGGGGELFF	TGTGCCAGCAGAGTGACTAGCGGGGGCGGCGGGGAGCTGTTTTTT
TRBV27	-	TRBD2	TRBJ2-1	CASSRASGYNEQFF	TGTGCCAGCAGTCGGGCTAGCGGATACAATGAGCAGTTCTTC
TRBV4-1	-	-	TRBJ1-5	CASSQVQGVSNQPQHF	TGCGCCAGCAGCCAAGTACAGGGAGTGAGCAATCAGCCCCAGCATTTT
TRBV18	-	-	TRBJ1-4	CASSPVQGNEKLFF	TGTGCCAGCTCACCAGTACAGGGTAATGAAAAACTGTTTTTT
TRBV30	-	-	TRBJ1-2	CAWSARVDYGYTF	TGTGCCTGGAGTGCGCGGGTGGACTATGGCTACACCTTC
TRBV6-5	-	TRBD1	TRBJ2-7	CASSLRRDSTYEQYF	TGTGCCAGCAGCCTCCGTCGGGACAGCACCTACGAGCAGTACTTC
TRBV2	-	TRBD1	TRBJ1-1	CASSLRQGAFVNTEAFF	TGTGCCAGCAGTCTGCGACAGGGGGCTTTCGTGAACACTGAAGCTTTCTTT
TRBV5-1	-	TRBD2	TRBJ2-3	CASSPEGPTSGGYTQYF	TGCGCCAGCAGCCCCGAGGGGCCGACTAGCGGGGGGTATACGCAGTATTTT
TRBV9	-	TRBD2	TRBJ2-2	CASSEGLTGELFF	TGTGCCAGCAGCGAGGGACTAACCGGGGAGCTGTTTTTT
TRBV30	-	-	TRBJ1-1	CAWSLGSGTEAFF	TGTGCCTGGAGCTTAGGTTCGGGCACTGAAGCTTTCTTT
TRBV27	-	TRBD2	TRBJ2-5	CASSRLAGFQETQYF	TGTGCCAGCAGCAGACTAGCGGGGTTTCAAGAGACCCAGTACTTC
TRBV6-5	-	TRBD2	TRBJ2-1	CASGFGGAVNEQFF	TGTGCCAGCGGCTTCGGGGGGGCGGTCAATGAGCAGTTCTTC
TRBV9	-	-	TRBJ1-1	CASSPPVGDTEAFF	TGTGCCAGCAGCCCCCCCGTGGGCGACACTGAAGCTTTCTTT
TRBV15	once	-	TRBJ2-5	CATSRDRETQYF	TGTGCCACCAGCAGAGATCGGGAGACCCAGTACTTC
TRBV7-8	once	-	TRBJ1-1	CASSLDFIHTEAFF	TGTGCCAGCAGCTTAGATTTTATCCACACTGAAGCTTTCTTT
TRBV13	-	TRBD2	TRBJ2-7	CASSLGSLAGGIYEQYF	TGTGCCAGCAGCTTGGGTTCACTAGCGGGGGGTATCTACGAGCAGTACTTC
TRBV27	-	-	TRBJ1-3	CASSFRGGNTIYF	TGTGCCAGCAGTTTTAGGGGGGGAAACACCATATATTTT
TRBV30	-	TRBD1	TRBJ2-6	CAWSERVGQGQSPGANVLTF	TGTGCCTGGAGTGAGAGAGTCGGACAGGGACAATCTCCTGGGGCCAACGTCCTGACTTTC
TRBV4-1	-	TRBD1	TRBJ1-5	CASSQAFGTGDQPQHF	TGCGCCAGCAGCCAAGCGTTTGGGACAGGGGATCAGCCCCAGCATTTT
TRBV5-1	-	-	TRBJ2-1	CASSQSEAYNEQFF	TGCGCCAGCAGCCAGAGCGAGGCCTACAATGAGCAGTTCTTC
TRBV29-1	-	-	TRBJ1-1	CSVQGGEAFF	TGCAGCGTGCAGGGTGGGGAAGCTTTCTTT
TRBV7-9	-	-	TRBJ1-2	CASSLGPQSPYGYTF	TGTGCCAGCAGCTTAGGGCCACAGAGCCCTTATGGCTACACCTTC
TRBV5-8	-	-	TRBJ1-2	CASSLGQGNYGYTF	TGTGCCAGCAGCTTGGGGCAGGGGAACTATGGCTACACCTTC
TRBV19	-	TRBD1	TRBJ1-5	CASHRDRNQPQHF	TGTGCCAGTCACCGGGACAGAAATCAGCCCCAGCATTTT
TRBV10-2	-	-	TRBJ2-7	CASSLDSSYEQYF	TGCGCCAGCAGCCTAGACAGCTCCTACGAGCAGTACTTC
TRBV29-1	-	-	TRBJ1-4	CSAKGGANEKLFF	TGCAGCGCTAAGGGGGGGGCTAATGAAAAACTGTTTTTT
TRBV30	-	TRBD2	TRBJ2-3	CALNSGGSTDTQYF	TGTGCCTTAAATAGCGGGGGTAGCACAGATACGCAGTATTTT
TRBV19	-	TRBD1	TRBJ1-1	CASRQGSAEAFF	TGTGCCAGCCGACAGGGCTCGGCTGAAGCTTTCTTT
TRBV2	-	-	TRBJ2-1	CASSEWLDEQFF	TGTGCCAGCAGTGAATGGCTGGATGAGCAGTTCTTC
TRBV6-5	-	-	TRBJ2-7	CASSSMGGRYEQYF	TGTGCCAGCAGTTCTATGGGGGGTCGGTACGAGCAGTACTTC
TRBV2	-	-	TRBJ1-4	CASSYLGATNEKLFF	TGTGCCAGCAGCTACCTCGGAGCAACTAATGAAAAACTGTTTTTT
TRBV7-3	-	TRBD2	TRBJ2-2	CASRLAGGNTGELFF	TGTGCCAGCAGACTAGCGGGGGGAAACACCGGGGAGCTGTTTTTT
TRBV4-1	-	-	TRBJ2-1	CASSQEAGDQQFF	TGCGCCAGCAGCCAAGAGGCCGGGGATCAGCAGTTCTTC
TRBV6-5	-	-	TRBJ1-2	CASSYSIFADYGYTF	TGTGCCAGCAGTTACTCGATCTTTGCAGACTATGGCTACACCTTC
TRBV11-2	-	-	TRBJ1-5	CASSLDRSQPQHF	TGTGCCAGCAGCTTAGATCGGAGTCAGCCCCAGCATTTT
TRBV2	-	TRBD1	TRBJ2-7	CASRYHRDSIYEQYF	TGTGCCAGCAGATACCATCGGGACAGCATCTACGAGCAGTACTTC
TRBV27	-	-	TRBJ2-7	CASSKDTDYEQYF	TGTGCCAGCAGTAAGGACACAGACTACGAGCAGTACTTC
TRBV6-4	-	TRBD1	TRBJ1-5	CASSDRDRGRNQPQHF	TGTGCCAGCAGTGACCGGGACAGGGGACGCAATCAGCCCCAGCATTTT
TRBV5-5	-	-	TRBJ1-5	CASSLKNSWDTRNQPQHF	TGTGCCAGCAGCTTAAAAAACTCCTGGGACACAAGAAATCAGCCCCAGCATTTT
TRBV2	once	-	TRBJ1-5	CASTRGGLSNQPQHF	TGTGCCAGCACCCGGGGGGGGTTAAGCAATCAGCCCCAGCATTTT
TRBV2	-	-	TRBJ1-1	CASLIGVTTEAFF	TGTGCCAGCCTCATCGGGGTAACCACTGAAGCTTTCTTT
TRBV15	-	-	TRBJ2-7	CATRSGYEQYF	TGTGCCACCAGAAGCGGCTACGAGCAGTACTTC